Below, 22 T cell receptor beta chains from the same sample are listed, as sequenced in a study of beta chain features in type 1 diabetes. Broader study findings: Type 1 diabetes patients showed a moderate but significant shortening of TCRB CDR3s in all four CD4+ subsets.

Isolated RNA was reverse transcribed in full, so expressed TCRB transcripts were sequenced. TCRdb's table, derived via immunoSEQ multiplex PCR, lists solely in-frame clones and lacks some. Counted here are more than 300,000 clones, around an eighth occurring once; the ten biggest clones make up 0.01%. Antigens for these TCRs are unknown. Sample: naive CD4+ T cells from blood. Source of these receptors: a woman between 18 and 30 years old with type 1 diabetes.

This clone has just a few counts. V and J are TRBV4-3 and TRBJ1-1; D may be TRBD1 (5 bases). Germline CDR1 is LGHNA and CDR2 is YSLEER. Trimming shortened V by 0 bases and J by 8 bases, and 13 bases separated the two germline ends. This CDR3 comprises 14 residues. Here the CDR3 DNA reads TGCGCCAGCAGCCAAGATTTGGTCTCAGGGGAAGCTTTCTTT. This codes for CASSQDLVSGEAFF.

This chain uses TRBV7-2 with TRBJ2-1; perhaps TRBD2 as D (6 bases). V was shortened by 5 bases and J by 9 bases, with 14 bases between the two germline ends. The CDR3 is made up of 13 amino acids. From germline, CDR1 is SGHTA and CDR2 FQGNSA. CDR3 amino acids: CASSLTSYSEQFF. The CDR3 bases are TGTGCCAGCAGCCTAACTAGCTATAGTGAGCAGTTCTTC.

This clone was seen more than once but under ten times. J is TRBJ2-3 and V is TRBV5-4, with 8 bases aligning to TRBD1. CDR3 length: 15 residues. Looked up from germline, CDR1 is SGHNT and CDR2 is YYREEE (reference sequence). Trimming cost V 0 bases and J 4 bases; bases outside gene matches: 4. The CDR3 coding sequence is TGTGCCAGCAGCTTGGCGGCAGGGGGCGCAGATACGCAGTATTTT. It codes for CASSLAAGGADTQYF.

The chain combines TRBV6-6 with TRBJ1-1; D possibly corresponds to TRBD1 (6 bases). Per germline, CDR1 MNHNY and CDR2 SVGAGI (reference sequence). V gave up 11 bases and J gave up 0 bases, with 22 bases separating them. The CDR3 runs to 16 residues. CDR3 region: CAGRGAGVGMNTEAFF. For the CDR3, the DNA is TGTGCCGGCCGGGGGGCAGGGGTGGGAATGAACACTGAAGCTTTCTTT.

This clone was counted a few times. The rearrangement joins TRBV7-8 to TRBJ2-2; D is undetermined. The CDR3 extends over 14 amino acids. The germline V and J ends were trimmed by 1 base and 4 bases, with 7 bases remaining between them. The germline gives CDR1 SGHVS, CDR2 FQNEAQ. CDR3 nucleotides: TGTGCCAGCAGCTTAGTGTCCGGCACCGGGGAGCTGTTTTTT. Its translation: CASSLVSGTGELFF.

The V and J genes are TRBV27 and TRBJ1-2; 7 bases fit TRBD1. The CDR3 extends over 15 amino acids. Germline-derived CDR1 and CDR2 are MNHEY and SMNVEV (reference sequence). The trim removed 5 bases at V and 0 bases at J, leaving 6 bases unmatched. CDR3 sequence (DNA): TGTGCCAGCAGTCCCCAGGGGGGCCCTAACTATGGCTACACCTTC. Encoded protein: CASSPQGGPNYGYTF.

This chain joins TRBV9 and TRBJ2-1; possibly TRBD2 for D (6 bases). The CDR3 length is 14 residues. Germline V gene lookup returns CDR1 SGDLS and CDR2 YYNGEE. V lost 4 bases, J lost 3 bases, and 11 bases lay in between. CDR3 sequence: CASSPGVLYNEQFF. The CDR3 DNA is TGTGCCAGCAGCCCGGGAGTGCTCTACAATGAGCAGTTCTTC.

In this sample, this clone turned up a few times. The V call is TRBV15, the J call TRBJ1-1; D is unresolved. Germline CDR1 reads LNHNV; CDR2 reads YYDKDF (reference sequence). There are 15 residues in the CDR3. Trimming stripped 3 bases from V and 1 base from J, with 12 bases between. CDR3 in amino acids: CATSRGDTGNTEAFF. The CDR3 DNA is TGTGCCACCAGCAGGGGAGATACGGGGAACACTGAAGCTTTCTTT.

The V and J genes are TRBV9 and TRBJ1-2, with D perhaps matching TRBD1 (5 bases). Germline CDR1 SGDLS, CDR2 YYNGEE. CDR3 size: 15 residues. V gave up 0 bases and J gave up 3 bases, with 12 bases separating them. This CDR3 reads CASSVDRTNYYGYTF. CDR3 nucleotide sequence: TGTGCCAGCAGCGTAGACAGGACGAACTACTATGGCTACACCTTC.

The chain joins TRBV19 to TRBJ1-1; 7 bases agree with TRBD1. The V gene end was trimmed by 5 bases and the J gene end by 1 base; junction bases not matched to a gene: 7. This CDR3 has 15 amino acids. Germline V gives CDR1 LNHDA, CDR2 SQIVND (reference sequence). CDR3 bases: TGTGCCAGTAGTCCTCATGGGACAGCGAACACTGAAGCTTTCTTT. Translation gives CASSPHGTANTEAFF.

The rearrangement joins TRBV29-1 to TRBJ2-5; 8 nucleotides match TRBD1. V lost 6 bases and J lost 1; bases outside the gene matches: 4. The germline CDR1 and CDR2 sequences are SQVTM and ANQGSEA. The CDR3 runs 13 residues. CDR3 sequence: CSVNRGIQETQYF. CDR3 in DNA: TGCAGCGTAAACAGGGGGATCCAAGAGACCCAGTACTTC.

This clone was seen a handful of times. The rearrangement uses TRBV7-6 and TRBJ2-7; 7 bases are shared with TRBD2. From germline, CDR1 is SGHVS and CDR2 FNYEAQ. The CDR3 has 15 residues. V was pared by 1 base and J by 4 bases, with 7 bases of the junction left unmatched. CDR3 loop: CASSLEVGEGYEQYF. CDR3 nucleotide sequence: TGTGCCAGCAGCTTAGAGGTGGGGGAGGGATACGAGCAGTACTTC.

This clone has more than one count but fewer than ten. This chain joins TRBV18 and TRBJ2-7; D is possibly TRBD2 (6 bases). Germline values: CDR1 KGHSH, CDR2 LQKENI. This CDR3 region has 15 residues. V was clipped by 3 bases and J by 3 bases, with 15 bases between them. The CDR3 nucleotides are TGTGCCAGCTCACCCAGGGACTTCACGTACTACGAGCAGTACTTC. Amino acids: CASSPRDFTYYEQYF.

The CDR3 sequence: CASSSGQREEKLFF. The CDR3 DNA follows: TGTGCCAGCAGCTCGGGACAGCGCGAGGAAAAACTGTTTTTT. J is TRBJ1-4 and V is TRBV7-9, with TRBD1 matching over 7 bases. V dropped 4 bases and J dropped 8; count of bases not matched to a gene: 7. The CDR3 runs to 14 residues. Germline V lookup: CDR1 SEHNR, CDR2 FQNEAQ (reference sequence).

This clone was seen a handful of times. The chain combines TRBV4-1 with TRBJ2-7; TRBD2 matches at 8 bases. The CDR3 loop spans 13 amino acids. V trimming: 5 bases; J trimming: 7 bases; junction bases outside the gene matches: 7. Germline V lookup: CDR1 MGHRA, CDR2 YSYEKL. CDR3 sequence: CASSNGLAAEQYF. In DNA form, the CDR3 reads TGCGCCAGCAGCAACGGACTAGCAGCAGAGCAGTACTTC.

The chain joins TRBV2 to TRBJ2-2; maybe TRBD2 (5 bases). With 9 bases removed from V and 1 base from J, the gap between germline ends came to 15 bases. Germline assignment: CDR1 SNHLY and CDR2 FYNNEI. The CDR3 consists of 15 residues. Here the CDR3 reads CARTRPGVNTGELFF. The CDR3 DNA reads TGTGCCAGAACGAGGCCCGGGGTGAACACCGGGGAGCTGTTTTTT. Based on the CDR3 plus reference TRBV2 and TRBJ2-2, the full variable domain is EPEVTQTPSHQVTQMGQEVILRCVPISNHLYFYWYRQILGQKVEFLVSFYNNEISEKSEIFDDQFSVERPDGSNFTLKIRSTKLEDSAMYFCARTRPGVNTGELFFGEGSRLTVL.

In this sample, this clone turned up a few times. The genes are TRBV29-1 and TRBJ2-7, with no clear D. Trimming shortened V by 5 bases and J by 4 bases, and 12 bases separated the two germline ends. Per germline, CDR1 SQVTM and CDR2 ANQGSEA. This CDR3 is built from 12 residues. This CDR3 reads CSVYGARYEQYF. In nucleotides, the CDR3 is TGCAGCGTTTACGGAGCGCGGTACGAGCAGTACTTC.

This clone was counted only a few times. The chain has TRBV20-1 and TRBJ2-3; no definite D call. Looked up from germline, CDR1 is DFQATT and CDR2 is SNEGSKA (reference sequence). V was pared by 6 bases and J by 3 bases, with 7 bases between. This CDR3 comprises 11 residues. The CDR3 protein is CSAQLTDTQYF. The CDR3 DNA reads as TGCAGTGCCCAACTAACAGATACGCAGTATTTT.

The rearrangement links TRBV19 to TRBJ2-4; TRBD1 matches at 9 bases. From germline, CDR1 is LNHDA and CDR2 SQIVND (reference sequence). The ends lost 4 bases at V and 8 bases at J; junction bases unmatched: 3. CDR3 length equals 13 residues. CDR3 loop: CASSNRGQDIQYF. The CDR3 DNA follows: TGTGCCAGTAGTAACAGGGGGCAGGACATTCAGTACTTC. Filled out from reference TRBV19 and TRBJ2-4, the complete variable domain reads DGGITQSPKYLFRKEGQNVTLSCEQNLNHDAMYWYRQDPGQGLRLIYYSQIVNDFQKGDIAEGYSVSREKKESFPLTVTSAQKNPTAFYLCASSNRGQDIQYFGAGTRLSVL.

There are a few counts of this clone. This same CDR3 is encoded by further DNA sequences in the sample. The rearrangement uses TRBV7-2 and TRBJ2-7; a weak D match, TRBD2 (5 bases). Trimming removed 1 base from V and 4 bases from J, with 8 bases in between. Per germline, CDR1 SGHTA and CDR2 FQGNSA. CDR3 size: 13 residues. CDR3 protein: CASSLVREYEQYF. CDR3 DNA sequence: TGTGCCAGCAGCTTAGTCCGGGAATACGAGCAGTACTTC.

The table lists this clone with a few counts. The genes are TRBV2 and TRBJ2-5, with 9 bases matching TRBD1. Trimming at V came to 6 bases and at J to 5 bases, leaving 7 bases not matched to a gene. Germline lookup yields CDR1 SNHLY and CDR2 FYNNEI. This CDR3 contains 14 residues. In DNA, the CDR3 is TGTGCCAGCAGCCCACAGGGGGCAGGGGAGACCCAGTACTTC. Protein product: CASSPQGAGETQYF.

This chain uses TRBV6-6 with TRBJ1-5; tentative D call: TRBD1 (6 bases). V was cut by 5 bases and J by 4 bases, with 12 bases left in between. The germline gives CDR1 MNHNY, CDR2 SVGAGI (reference sequence). The CDR3 spans 14 residues. The CDR3, as DNA: TGTGCCAGCAGTGACGGGGACACTAATCAGCCCCAGCATTTT. Amino acid sequence: CASSDGDTNQPQHF.